This TCR beta chain was sequenced in a study of human T cells and chemical hapten exposure. Unique molecular identifiers were attached to individual cDNA molecules during library preparation. Via MiXCR, TCRdb re-called the RACE reads, giving one row per CDR3 protein. The sample includes 84,000 or so distinct CDR3 sequences, 9.5% to 13% of them seen just once. The sample holds many counts of this clonotype. V shed 4 bases and J 3 bases; nucleotides not matched to a gene: 2. From germline, CDR1 is KGHSH and CDR2 LQKENI. The CDR3 is made up of 16 amino acids. The time point denotes: patch test 2, 6 weeks after DPC sensitization. Treatment given: therapeutic diphenylcyclopropenone sensitization with weekly scalp DPC. Ahead of each patch test application, blood was drawn.

Material: whole blood, obtained in connection with sensitization to the hapten diphenylcyclopropenone (DPC). The sequence was collected from a woman in her twenties or thirties with alopecia areata. Some clones in this sample may be carry-over from other donors' samples. The chain combines TRBV18 with TRBJ2-1; 14 bases align to TRBD2. This CDR3 is CASSRGTSGSYNEQFF. CDR3 bases: TGTGCCAGCTCACGAGGGACTAGCGGGAGCTACAATGAGCAGTTCTTC. The variable domain in full, completed from reference TRBV18 and TRBJ2-1, reads NAGVMQNPRHLVRRRGQEARLRCSPMKGHSHVYWYRQLPEEGLKFMVYLQKENIIDESGMPKERFSAEFPKEGPSILRIQQVVRGDSAAYFCASSRGTSGSYNEQFFGPGTRLTVL.